These 5 T cell receptor beta chains originate from one sample sequenced in a study of T-cell memory formation after mild COVID-19. A single record per CDR3 protein comes from TCRdb applying MiXCR to the 5' RACE reads. This table holds more than 250,000 distinct CDR3 sequences, about 17% found once. Sample: PBMCs or a T cell subset sorted from them (not recorded which). The origin of the receptors is a man younger than 30 who had mild COVID-19 (a few samples of this study predate the infection). Cell type and time point are not known.

CDR3 in amino acids: CASSVDRVTEAFF. Here the CDR3 DNA reads TGTGCCAGCAGTGTGGACAGGGTGACTGAAGCTTTCTTT. The chain is built from TRBV12-3 or TRBV12-4 and TRBJ1-1, with 8 bases that match TRBD1. Trimming cost V 5 bases and J 5 bases; bases outside gene matches: 4. The CDR3 runs to 13 residues.

In its sample, this clonotype was seen a few times. The chain has TRBV14 and TRBJ2-1; D is undetermined. The CDR3 is 16 amino acids. Germline V gene lookup returns CDR1 SGHDN and CDR2 FVKESK. V lost 1 base to trimming and J lost 1 base, with 11 bases between them. DNA for the CDR3: TGTGCCAGCAGCCAAGTCGACACACTATCCTACAATGAGCAGTTCTTC. Encoded protein: CASSQVDTLSYNEQFF.

This clonotype was seen at least ten times. The V gene is TRBV4-3, the J gene TRBJ2-2; D perhaps matches TRBD2 (5 bases). Between the trimmed V and J ends, which lost 0 bases and 5 bases, there was a span of 10 bases. The CDR3 loop spans 15 amino acids. CDR1 and CDR2 (germline): LGHNA, YSLEER. CDR3 loop: CASSQETGGTGELFF. The CDR3 DNA follows: TGCGCCAGCAGCCAAGAGACTGGAGGAACCGGGGAGCTGTTTTTT.

This clonotype has ten or more counts. The chain recombines TRBV5-1 with TRBJ2-7, with D possibly TRBD2 on 7 matching bases. Germline V gene lookup returns CDR1 SGHRS and CDR2 YFSETQ. This CDR3 has 15 residues. Trimming removed 0 bases from V and 5 bases from J, with 15 bases in between. CDR3: CASSLGRGRLDEQYV. In nucleotides, the CDR3 is TGCGCCAGCAGCTTGGGGCGGGGGCGCCTCGACGAGCAGTACGTC.

The chain combines TRBV2 with TRBJ2-1; possibly TRBD1 for D (6 bases). The V end lost 7 bases, the J end lost 0 bases, and 13 bases lay between the germline ends. Germline CDR1 reads SNHLY; CDR2 reads FYNNEI. The CDR3 has 15 amino acids. The CDR3 sequence is CASTDQGHSYNEQFF. The DNA for the CDR3 is TGTGCCAGCACCGATCAGGGGCACTCCTACAATGAGCAGTTCTTC. Complete variable domain (other parts from reference TRBV2 and TRBJ2-1): EPEVTQTPSHQVTQMGQEVILRCVPISNHLYFYWYRQILGQKVEFLVSFYNNEISEKSEIFDDQFSVERPDGSNFTLKIRSTKLEDSAMYFCASTDQGHSYNEQFFGPGTRLTVL.